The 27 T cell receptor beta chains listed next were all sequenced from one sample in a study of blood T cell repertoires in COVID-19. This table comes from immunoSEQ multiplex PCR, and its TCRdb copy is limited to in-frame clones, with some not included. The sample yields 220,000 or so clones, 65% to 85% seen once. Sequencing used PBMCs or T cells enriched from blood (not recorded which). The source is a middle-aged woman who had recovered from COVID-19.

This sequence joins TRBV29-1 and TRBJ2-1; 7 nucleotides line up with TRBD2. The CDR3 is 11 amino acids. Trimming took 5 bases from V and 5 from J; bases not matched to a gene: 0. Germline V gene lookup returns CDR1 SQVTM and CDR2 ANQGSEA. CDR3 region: CSVREDNEQFF. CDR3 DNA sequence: TGCAGCGTTCGGGAGGACAATGAGCAGTTCTTC.

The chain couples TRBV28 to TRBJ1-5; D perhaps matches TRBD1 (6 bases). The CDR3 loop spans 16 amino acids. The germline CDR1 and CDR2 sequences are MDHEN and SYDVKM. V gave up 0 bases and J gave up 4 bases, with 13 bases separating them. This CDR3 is CASSLWTGSPNQPQHF. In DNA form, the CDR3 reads TGTGCCAGCAGTTTATGGACAGGTAGCCCAAATCAGCCCCAGCATTTT.

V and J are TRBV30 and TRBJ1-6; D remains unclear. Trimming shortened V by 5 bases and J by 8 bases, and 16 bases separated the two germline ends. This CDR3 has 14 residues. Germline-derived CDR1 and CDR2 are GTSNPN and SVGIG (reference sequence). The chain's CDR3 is CAWLHIERDSPLHF. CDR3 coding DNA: TGTGCCTGGCTTCACATCGAGAGGGATTCACCCCTCCACTTT.

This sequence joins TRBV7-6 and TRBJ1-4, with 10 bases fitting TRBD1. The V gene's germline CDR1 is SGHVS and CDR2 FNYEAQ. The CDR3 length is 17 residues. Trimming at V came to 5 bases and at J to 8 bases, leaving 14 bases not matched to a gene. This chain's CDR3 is CASSHRDRGSKGEKLFF. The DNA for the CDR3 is TGTGCCAGCAGCCATCGGGACAGGGGTTCTAAAGGGGAAAAACTGTTTTTT.

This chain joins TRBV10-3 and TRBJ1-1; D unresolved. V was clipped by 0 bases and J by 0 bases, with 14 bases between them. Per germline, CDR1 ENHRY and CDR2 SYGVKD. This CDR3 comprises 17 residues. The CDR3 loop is CAISESAGIGMNTEAFF. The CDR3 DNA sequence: TGTGCCATCAGTGAGTCTGCGGGGATCGGGATGAACACTGAAGCTTTCTTT.

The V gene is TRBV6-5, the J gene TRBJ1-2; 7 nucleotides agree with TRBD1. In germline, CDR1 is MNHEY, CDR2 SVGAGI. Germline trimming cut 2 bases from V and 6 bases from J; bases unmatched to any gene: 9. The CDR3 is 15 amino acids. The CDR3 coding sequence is TGTGCCAGCAGTTACGGGACAGTCCGATCCAATGGCTACACCTTC. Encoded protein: CASSYGTVRSNGYTF.

The CDR3 sequence is CASSLRGGAAEAFF. The CDR3 coding sequence is TGTGCCAGCAGTCTGAGGGGGGGCGCAGCTGAAGCTTTCTTT. The J gene is TRBJ1-1, the V gene TRBV28; a possible D gene is TRBD1 (6 bases). Germline CDR1 is MDHEN and CDR2 is SYDVKM. The V end lost 5 bases, the J end lost 6 bases, and 16 bases lay between the germline ends. The CDR3 has 14 amino acids.

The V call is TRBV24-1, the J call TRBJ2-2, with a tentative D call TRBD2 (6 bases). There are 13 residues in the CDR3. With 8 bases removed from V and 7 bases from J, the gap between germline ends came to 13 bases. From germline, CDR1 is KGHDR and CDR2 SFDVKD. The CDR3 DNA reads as TGTGCCACCACGCGGGGCCGTCACGGGGAGCTGTTTTTT. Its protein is CATTRGRHGELFF.

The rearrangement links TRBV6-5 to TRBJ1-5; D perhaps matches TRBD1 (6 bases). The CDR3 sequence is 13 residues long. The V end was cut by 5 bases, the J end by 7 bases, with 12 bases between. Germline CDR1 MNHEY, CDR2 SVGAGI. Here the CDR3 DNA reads TGTGCCAGCAGTAAACAGGGATACCAGCCCCAGCATTTT. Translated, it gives CASSKQGYQPQHF.

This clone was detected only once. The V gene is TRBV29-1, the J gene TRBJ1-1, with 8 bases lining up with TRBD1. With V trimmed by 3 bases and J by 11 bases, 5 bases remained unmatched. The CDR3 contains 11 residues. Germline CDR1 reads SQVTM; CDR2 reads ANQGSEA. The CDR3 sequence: CSVDRGQVAFF. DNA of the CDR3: TGCAGCGTTGACAGGGGGCAAGTCGCTTTCTTT.

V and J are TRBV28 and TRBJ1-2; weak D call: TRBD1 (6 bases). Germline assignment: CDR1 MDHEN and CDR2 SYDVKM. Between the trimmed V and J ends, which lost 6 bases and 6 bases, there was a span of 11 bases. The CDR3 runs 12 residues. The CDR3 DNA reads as TGTGCCAGCAGCTCGTACAGGGATGGCTACACCTTC. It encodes CASSSYRDGYTF.

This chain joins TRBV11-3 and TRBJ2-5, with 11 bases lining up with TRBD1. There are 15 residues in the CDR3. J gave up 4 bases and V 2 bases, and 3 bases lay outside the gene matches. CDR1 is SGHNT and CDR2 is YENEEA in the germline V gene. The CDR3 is CASSLRTGGAETQYF. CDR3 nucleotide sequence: TGTGCCAGCAGCTTACGGACAGGGGGCGCAGAGACCCAGTACTTC.

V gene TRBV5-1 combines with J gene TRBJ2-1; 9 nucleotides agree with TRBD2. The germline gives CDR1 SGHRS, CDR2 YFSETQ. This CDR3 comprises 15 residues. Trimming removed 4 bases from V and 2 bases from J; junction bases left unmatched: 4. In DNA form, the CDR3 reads TGCGCCAGCAGCCTGACTAGCGGAGCCTACAATGAGCAGTTCTTC. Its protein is CASSLTSGAYNEQFF.

CDR3 in amino acids: CASSWRANQHF. For the CDR3, the DNA is TGTGCCAGCAGCTGGAGGGCCAACCAGCATTTT. The V gene is TRBV28, the J gene TRBJ1-5; no clear D. Between the trimmed V and J ends, which lost 6 bases and 12 bases, there was a span of 12 bases. This CDR3 comprises 11 residues. Germline CDR1 and CDR2: MDHEN and SYDVKM. Full variable domain (remainder filled in from reference TRBV28 and TRBJ1-5): DVKVTQSSRYLVKRTGEKVFLECVQDMDHENMFWYRQDPGLGLRLIYFSYDVKMKEKGDIPEGYSVSREKKERFSLILESASTNQTSMYLCASSWRANQHFGDGTRLSIL.

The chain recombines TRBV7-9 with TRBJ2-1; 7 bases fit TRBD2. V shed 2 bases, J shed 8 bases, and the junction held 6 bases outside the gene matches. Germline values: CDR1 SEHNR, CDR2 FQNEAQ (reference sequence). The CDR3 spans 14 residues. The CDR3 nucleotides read TGTGCCAGCAGCTTAACTGCGGGAGCTGATGAGCAGTTCTTC. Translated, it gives CASSLTAGADEQFF.

The DNA for the CDR3 is TGTGCCAGCAGCCCCCCTGGGACTACACACAATGAGCAGTTCTTC. Its translation: CASSPPGTTHNEQFF. The gene calls are TRBV9 and TRBJ2-1, with 7 bases fitting TRBD2. CDR1 and CDR2 from the germline V gene are SGDLS and YYNGEE. This CDR3 spans 15 amino acids. The V segment lost 4 bases and the J segment 5 bases; nucleotides outside the gene matches: 9.

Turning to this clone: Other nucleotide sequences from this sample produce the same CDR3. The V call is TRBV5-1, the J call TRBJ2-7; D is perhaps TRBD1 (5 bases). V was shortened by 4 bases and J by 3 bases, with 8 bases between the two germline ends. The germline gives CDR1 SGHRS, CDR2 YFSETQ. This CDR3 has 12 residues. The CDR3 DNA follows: TGCGCCAGCAGCGGAGACAGCTACGAGCAGTACTTC. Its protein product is CASSGDSYEQYF.

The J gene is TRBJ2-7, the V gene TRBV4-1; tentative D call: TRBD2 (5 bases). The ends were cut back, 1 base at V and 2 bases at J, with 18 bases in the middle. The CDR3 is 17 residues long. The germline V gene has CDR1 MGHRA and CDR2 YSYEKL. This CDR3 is CASSQVFMRESTYEQYF. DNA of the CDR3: TGCGCCAGCAGCCAAGTGTTTATGAGGGAGTCGACCTACGAGCAGTACTTC.

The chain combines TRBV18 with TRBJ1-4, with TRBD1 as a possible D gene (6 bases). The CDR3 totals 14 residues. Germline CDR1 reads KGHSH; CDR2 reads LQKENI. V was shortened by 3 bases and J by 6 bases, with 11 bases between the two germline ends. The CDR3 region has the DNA TGTGCCAGCTCACCCAAAGGGGGGGATGAAAAACTGTTTTTT. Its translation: CASSPKGGDEKLFF.

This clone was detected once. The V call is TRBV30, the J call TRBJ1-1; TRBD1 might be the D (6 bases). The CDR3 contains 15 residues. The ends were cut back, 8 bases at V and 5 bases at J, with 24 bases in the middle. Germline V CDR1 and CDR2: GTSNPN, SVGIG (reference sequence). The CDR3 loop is CAGIRRQVGGTEAFF. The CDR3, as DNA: TGTGCCGGGATACGTCGACAGGTCGGCGGTACTGAAGCTTTCTTT.

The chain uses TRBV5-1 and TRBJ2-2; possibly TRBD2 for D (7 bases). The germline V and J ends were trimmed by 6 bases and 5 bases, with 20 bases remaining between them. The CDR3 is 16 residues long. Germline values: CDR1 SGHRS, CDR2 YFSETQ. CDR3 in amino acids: CASTLFGGGSTGELFF. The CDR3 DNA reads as TGCGCCAGCACCCTCTTCGGGGGCGGGAGTACCGGGGAGCTGTTTTTT. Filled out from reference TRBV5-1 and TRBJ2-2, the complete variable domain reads KAGVTQTPRYLIKTRGQQVTLSCSPISGHRSVSWYQQTPGQGLQFLFEYFSETQRNKGNFPGRFSGRQFSNSRSEMNVSTLELGDSALYLCASTLFGGGSTGELFFGEGSRLTVL.

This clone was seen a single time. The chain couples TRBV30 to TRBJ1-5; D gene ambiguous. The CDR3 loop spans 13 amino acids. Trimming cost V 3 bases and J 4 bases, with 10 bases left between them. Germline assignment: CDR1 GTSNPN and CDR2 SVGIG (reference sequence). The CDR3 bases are TGTGCCTGGAGCCCCACACAGAATCAGCCCCAGCATTTT. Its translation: CAWSPTQNQPQHF. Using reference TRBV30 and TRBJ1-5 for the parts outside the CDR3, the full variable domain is SQTIHQWPATLVQPVGSPLSLECTVEGTSNPNLYWYRQAAGRGLQLLFYSVGIGQISSEVPQNLSASRPQDRQFILSSKKLLLSDSGFYLCAWSPTQNQPQHFGDGTRLSIL.

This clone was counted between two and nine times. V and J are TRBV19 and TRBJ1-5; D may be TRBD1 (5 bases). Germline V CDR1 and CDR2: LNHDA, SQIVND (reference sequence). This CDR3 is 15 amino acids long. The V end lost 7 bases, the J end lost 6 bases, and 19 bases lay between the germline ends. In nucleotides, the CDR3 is TGTGCCAGTACCGCCGACAGCCCCTGGGGTCAGCCCCAGCATTTT. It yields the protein CASTADSPWGQPQHF.

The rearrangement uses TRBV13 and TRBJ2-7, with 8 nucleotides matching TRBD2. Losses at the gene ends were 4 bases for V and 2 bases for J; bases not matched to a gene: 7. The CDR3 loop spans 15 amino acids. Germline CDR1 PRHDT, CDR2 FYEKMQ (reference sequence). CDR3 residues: CASSSGGSGTYEQYV. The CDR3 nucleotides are TGTGCCAGCAGCTCCGGGGGTAGCGGGACCTACGAGCAGTACGTC.

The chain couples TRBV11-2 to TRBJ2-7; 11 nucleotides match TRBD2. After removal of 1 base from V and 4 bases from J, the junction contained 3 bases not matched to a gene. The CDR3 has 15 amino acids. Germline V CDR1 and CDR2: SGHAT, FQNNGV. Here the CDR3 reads CASSLGGLAVYEQYV. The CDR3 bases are TGTGCCAGCAGCTTAGGGGGACTAGCGGTGTACGAGCAGTACGTC.

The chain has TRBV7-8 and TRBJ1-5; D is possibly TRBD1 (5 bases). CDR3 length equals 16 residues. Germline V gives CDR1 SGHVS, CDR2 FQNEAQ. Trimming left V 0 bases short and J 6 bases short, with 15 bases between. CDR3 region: CASSLAPGRAGQPQHF. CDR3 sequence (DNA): TGTGCCAGCAGCTTAGCGCCGGGCAGGGCAGGTCAGCCCCAGCATTTT.

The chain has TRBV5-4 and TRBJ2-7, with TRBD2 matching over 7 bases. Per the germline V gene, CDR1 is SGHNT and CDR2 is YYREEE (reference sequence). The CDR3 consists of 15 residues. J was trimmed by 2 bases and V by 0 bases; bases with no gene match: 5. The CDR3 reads CASSLELLAAYEQYF. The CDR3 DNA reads TGTGCCAGCAGCTTGGAGCTGCTAGCGGCCTACGAGCAGTACTTC.